The present TCR beta chain was sequenced within a study of immune evolution from preneoplasia to lung adenocarcinoma. V gave up 1 base and J gave up 5 bases; unmatched junction bases: 7. In germline, CDR1 is SGHAT, CDR2 FQNNGV. There are 15 residues in the CDR3. Profiling relied on immunoSEQ multiplex PCR, and the TCRdb table lists in-frame clones only, not all of them. This table holds some 2,500 clones, under 90% found once. H&E slides confirmed each diagnosis, reviewed by two pathologists independently. Sequenced input: FFPE invasive lung adenocarcinoma tissue. This clonotype was sampled from a person between 60 and 80 years old with invasive lung adenocarcinoma. V is TRBV11-2 and J is TRBJ2-5, with 7 positions matching TRBD2. CDR3 region: CASSLGGGMWETQYF. DNA of the CDR3: TGTGCCAGCAGCTTAGGGGGGGGGATGTGGGAGACCCAGTACTTC.